This T cell receptor (beta chain) originates from a study of blood T cell repertoires in COVID-19. This CDR3 is built from 16 residues. Germline V gene lookup returns CDR1 LNHDA and CDR2 SQIVND (reference sequence). V lost 0 bases and J lost 3, with 11 bases in between. Measured with immunoSEQ multiplex PCR; TCRdb has only the in-frame clones, and not every one. The sample has about 29,000 clones, 80% to 90% seen once. Sample: peripheral blood. This clonotype was sampled from an older man with acute or convalescent COVID-19. This chain uses TRBV19 with TRBJ2-2; D ambiguous. The CDR3 region is CASSIEAQMDTGELFF. The CDR3 DNA follows: TGTGCCAGTAGTATAGAGGCACAGATGGACACCGGGGAGCTGTTTTTT.